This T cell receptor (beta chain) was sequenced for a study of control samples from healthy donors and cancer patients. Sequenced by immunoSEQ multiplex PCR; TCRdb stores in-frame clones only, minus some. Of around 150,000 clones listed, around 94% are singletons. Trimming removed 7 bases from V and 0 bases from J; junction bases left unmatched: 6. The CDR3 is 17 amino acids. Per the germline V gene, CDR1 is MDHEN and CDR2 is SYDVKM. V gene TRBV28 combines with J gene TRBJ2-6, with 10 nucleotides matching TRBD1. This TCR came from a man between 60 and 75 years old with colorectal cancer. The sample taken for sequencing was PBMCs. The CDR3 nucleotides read TGTGCCAGCACCCGACAGGGGGCGCCCTCTGGGGCCAACGTCCTGACTTTC. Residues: CASTRQGAPSGANVLTF.